This TCR beta chain was observed in a study of post-analysis software for immune sequencing data. Study observations and caveats: Significantly lower normalized Chao1 diversity was found in patients with multiple sclerosis relative to controls. Included in a set of about five TRBV segments more frequent in patients than controls were TRBV5-6, TRBV5-1 and TRBV20-1. Samples made in the same batch grouped tightly together by F measure.

The TCR beta cDNA libraries carried unique molecular identifiers. A population of about 1 to 11 million T cells gave rise to roughly 0.5 million cDNA molecules. TCRdb analysed the PCR reads with MiXCR anew, one entry per CDR3 protein. The sample holds approximately 690,000 distinct CDR3 sequences, over 45% seen once. A note on this clonotype: Its antigen is unknown.

Deletions cut 7 bases from V and 0 bases from J, with 7 bases between. The CDR3 contains 12 residues. The material sequenced was blood. This receptor was taken from a girl aged 2-10 years with multiple sclerosis. J is TRBJ2-7 and V is TRBV12-3 or TRBV12-4, with D possibly called TRBD1 or TRBD2 (5 bases each). CDR3 sequence: CASKGSSYEQYF. The CDR3, as DNA: TGTGCCAGCAAGGGGAGCTCCTACGAGCAGTACTTC.